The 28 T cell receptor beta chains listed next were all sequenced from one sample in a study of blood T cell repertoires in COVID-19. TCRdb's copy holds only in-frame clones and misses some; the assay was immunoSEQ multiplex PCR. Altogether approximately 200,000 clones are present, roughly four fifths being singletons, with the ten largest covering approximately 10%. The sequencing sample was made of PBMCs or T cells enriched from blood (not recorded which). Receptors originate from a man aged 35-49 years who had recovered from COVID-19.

CDR3 nucleotide sequence: TGTGCCAGCAGCTCGCAGGGGAAGGTGGCCACTGAAGCTTTCTTT. Translated: CASSSQGKVATEAFF. The gene calls are TRBV7-9 and TRBJ1-1; D may be TRBD1 (6 bases). The germline gives CDR1 SEHNR, CDR2 FQNEAQ (reference sequence). V lost 4 bases to trimming and J lost 4 bases, with 16 bases between them. The CDR3 runs 15 residues.

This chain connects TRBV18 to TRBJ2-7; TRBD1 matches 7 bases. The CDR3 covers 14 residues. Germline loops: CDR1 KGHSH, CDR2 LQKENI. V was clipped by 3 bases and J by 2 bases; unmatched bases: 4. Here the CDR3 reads CASSPGTETYEQYV. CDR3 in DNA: TGTGCCAGCTCACCGGGGACAGAGACCTACGAGCAGTACGTC.

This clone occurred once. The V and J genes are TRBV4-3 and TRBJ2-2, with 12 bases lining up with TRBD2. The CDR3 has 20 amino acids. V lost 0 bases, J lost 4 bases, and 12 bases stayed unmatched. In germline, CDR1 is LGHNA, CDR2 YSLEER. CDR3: CASSQDLLAGGHVVTGELFF. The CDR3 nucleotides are TGCGCCAGCAGCCAAGATTTGCTAGCGGGAGGGCACGTGGTCACCGGGGAGCTGTTTTTT.

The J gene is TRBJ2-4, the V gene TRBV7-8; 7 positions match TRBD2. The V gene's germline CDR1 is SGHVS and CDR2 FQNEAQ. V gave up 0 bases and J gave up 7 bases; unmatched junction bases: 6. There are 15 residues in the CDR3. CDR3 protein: CASSLAFSGGNIQYF. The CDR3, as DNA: TGTGCCAGCAGCTTAGCATTTTCGGGAGGTAACATTCAGTACTTC.

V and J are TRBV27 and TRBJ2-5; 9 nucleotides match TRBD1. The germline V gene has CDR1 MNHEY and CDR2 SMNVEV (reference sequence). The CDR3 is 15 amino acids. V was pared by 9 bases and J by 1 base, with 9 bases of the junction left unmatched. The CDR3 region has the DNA TGTGCCAGTAGACCCGGGACAGGGCTCCAAGAGACCCAGTACTTC. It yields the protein CASRPGTGLQETQYF.

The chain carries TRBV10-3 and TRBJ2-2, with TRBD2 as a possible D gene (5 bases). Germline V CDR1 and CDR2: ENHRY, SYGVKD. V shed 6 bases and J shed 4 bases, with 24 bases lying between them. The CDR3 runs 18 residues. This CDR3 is CAISQSSGGGGRTGELFF. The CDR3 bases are TGTGCCATCAGCCAATCCAGCGGCGGAGGTGGCCGCACCGGGGAGCTGTTTTTT.

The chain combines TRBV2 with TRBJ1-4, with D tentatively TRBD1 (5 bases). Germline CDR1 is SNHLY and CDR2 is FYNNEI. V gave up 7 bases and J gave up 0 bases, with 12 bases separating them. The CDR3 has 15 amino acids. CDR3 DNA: TGTGCCAGCAACAGAATAGGGGCAACTAATGAAAAACTGTTTTTT. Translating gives CASNRIGATNEKLFF. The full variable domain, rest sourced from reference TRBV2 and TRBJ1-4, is EPEVTQTPSHQVTQMGQEVILRCVPISNHLYFYWYRQILGQKVEFLVSFYNNEISEKSEIFDDQFSVERPDGSNFTLKIRSTKLEDSAMYFCASNRIGATNEKLFFGSGTQLSVL.

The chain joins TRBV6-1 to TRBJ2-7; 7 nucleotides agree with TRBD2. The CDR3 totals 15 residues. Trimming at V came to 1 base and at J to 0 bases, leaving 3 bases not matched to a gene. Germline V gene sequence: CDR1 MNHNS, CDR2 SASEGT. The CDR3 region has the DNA TGTGCCAGCAGTGAAGACGGGGGGAGCTCCTACGAGCAGTACGTC. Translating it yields CASSEDGGSSYEQYV.

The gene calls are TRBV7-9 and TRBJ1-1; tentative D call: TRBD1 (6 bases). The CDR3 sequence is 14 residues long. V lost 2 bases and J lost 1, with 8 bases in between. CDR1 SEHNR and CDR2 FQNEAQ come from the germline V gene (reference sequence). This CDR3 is CASSLYRANTEAFF. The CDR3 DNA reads TGTGCCAGCAGCTTATACAGGGCGAACACTGAAGCTTTCTTT.

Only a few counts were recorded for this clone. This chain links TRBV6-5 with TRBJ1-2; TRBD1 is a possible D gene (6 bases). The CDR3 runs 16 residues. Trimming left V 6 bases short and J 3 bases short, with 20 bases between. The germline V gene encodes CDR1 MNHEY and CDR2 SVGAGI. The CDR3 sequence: CASRYISGGADYGYTF. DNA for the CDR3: TGTGCCAGCAGATACATATCTGGGGGCGCTGACTATGGCTACACCTTC.

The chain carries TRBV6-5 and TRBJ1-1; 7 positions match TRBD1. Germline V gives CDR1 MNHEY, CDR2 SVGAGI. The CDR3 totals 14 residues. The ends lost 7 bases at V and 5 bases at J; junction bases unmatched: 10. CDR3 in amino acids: CASINRGPRTEAFF. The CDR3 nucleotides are TGTGCCAGCATCAACAGGGGCCCTAGGACTGAAGCTTTCTTT.

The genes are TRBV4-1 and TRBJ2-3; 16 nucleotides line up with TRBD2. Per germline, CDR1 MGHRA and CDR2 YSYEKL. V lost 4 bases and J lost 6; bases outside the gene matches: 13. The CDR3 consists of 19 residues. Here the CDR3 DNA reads TGCGCCAGCAGCCTCGGGACTAGCGGGAGGGGCACACTTGTGGATACGCAGTATTTT. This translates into CASSLGTSGRGTLVDTQYF.

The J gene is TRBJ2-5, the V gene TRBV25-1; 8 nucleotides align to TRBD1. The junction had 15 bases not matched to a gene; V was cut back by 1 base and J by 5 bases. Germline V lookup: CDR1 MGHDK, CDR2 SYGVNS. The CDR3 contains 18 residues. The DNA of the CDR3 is TGTGCCAGCAGTGAATTCCCGCGAGGACAGGGAGGTCTGGAGACCCAGTACTTC. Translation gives CASSEFPRGQGGLETQYF.

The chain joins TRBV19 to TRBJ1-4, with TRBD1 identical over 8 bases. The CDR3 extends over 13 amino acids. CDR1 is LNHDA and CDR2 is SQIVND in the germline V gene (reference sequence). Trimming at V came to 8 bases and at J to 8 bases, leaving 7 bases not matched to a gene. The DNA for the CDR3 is TGTGCCAGTCCGGACAGGGACGGAGAAAAACTGTTTTTT. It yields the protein CASPDRDGEKLFF.

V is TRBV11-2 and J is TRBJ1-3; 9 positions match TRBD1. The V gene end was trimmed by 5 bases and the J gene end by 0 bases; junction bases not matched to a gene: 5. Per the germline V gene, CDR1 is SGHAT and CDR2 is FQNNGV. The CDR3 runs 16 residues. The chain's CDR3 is CASSPLTGGSGNTIYF. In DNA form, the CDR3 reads TGTGCCAGCAGCCCCCTGACAGGGGGCTCTGGAAACACCATATATTTT.

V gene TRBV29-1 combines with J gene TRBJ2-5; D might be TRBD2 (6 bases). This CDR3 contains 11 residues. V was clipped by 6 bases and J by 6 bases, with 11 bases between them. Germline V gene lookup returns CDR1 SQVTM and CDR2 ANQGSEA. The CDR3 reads CSVVAGKTQYF. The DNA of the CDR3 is TGCAGCGTCGTCGCGGGAAAGACCCAGTACTTC.

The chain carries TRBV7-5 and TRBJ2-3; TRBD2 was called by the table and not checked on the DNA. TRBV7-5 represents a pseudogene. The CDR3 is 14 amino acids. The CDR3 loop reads CARRASGREDTQYF. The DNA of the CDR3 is TGTGCCAGAAGGGCTAGCGGGAGGGAAGATACGCAGTATTTT.

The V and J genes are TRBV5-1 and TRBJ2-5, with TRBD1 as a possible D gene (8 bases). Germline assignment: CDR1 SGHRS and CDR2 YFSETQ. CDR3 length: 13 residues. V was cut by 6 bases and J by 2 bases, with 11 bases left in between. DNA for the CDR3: TGCGCCAGCAACAGGGGGGGTCAAGAGACCCAGTACTTC. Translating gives CASNRGGQETQYF.

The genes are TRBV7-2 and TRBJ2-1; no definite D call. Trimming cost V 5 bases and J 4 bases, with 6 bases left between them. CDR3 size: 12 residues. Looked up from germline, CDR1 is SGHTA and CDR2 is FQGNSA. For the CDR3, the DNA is TGTGCCAGCAGCCTTATGTACAATGAGCAGTTCTTC. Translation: CASSLMYNEQFF.

CDR3 protein: CASSEQIRGANTGELFF. The CDR3 nucleotides are TGCGCCAGCAGTGAGCAGATTCGGGGGGCGAACACCGGGGAGCTGTTTTTT. V gene TRBV10-2 combines with J gene TRBJ2-2; 7 bases match TRBD2. V was pared by 2 bases and J by 0 bases, with 6 bases of the junction left unmatched. The CDR3 extends over 17 amino acids. Germline CDR1 and CDR2: WSHSY and SAAADI.

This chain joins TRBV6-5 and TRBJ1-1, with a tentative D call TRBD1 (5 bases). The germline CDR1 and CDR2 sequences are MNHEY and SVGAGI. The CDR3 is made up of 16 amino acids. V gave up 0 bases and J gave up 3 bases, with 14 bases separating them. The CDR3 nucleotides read TGTGCCAGCAGTTACTCTCTTCCCTCGGGGGACACTGAAGCTTTCTTT. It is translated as CASSYSLPSGDTEAFF.

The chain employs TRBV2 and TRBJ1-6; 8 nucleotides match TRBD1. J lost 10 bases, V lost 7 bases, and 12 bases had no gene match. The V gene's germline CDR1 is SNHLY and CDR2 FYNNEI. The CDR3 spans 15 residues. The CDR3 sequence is CASTPNGDRKSPLHF. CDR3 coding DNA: TGTGCCAGCACTCCTAACGGGGACAGGAAATCACCCCTCCACTTT.

CDR3 DNA sequence: TGCGCCAGCAGCCATTCAAACGGGGATTGGGGCTATGGCTACACCTTC. This encodes CASSHSNGDWGYGYTF. The chain is built from TRBV4-3 and TRBJ1-2; D is unresolved. Germline V gives CDR1 LGHNA, CDR2 YSLEER. The CDR3 runs 16 residues. Trimming pared 3 bases from V and 4 bases from J, leaving 18 bases between.

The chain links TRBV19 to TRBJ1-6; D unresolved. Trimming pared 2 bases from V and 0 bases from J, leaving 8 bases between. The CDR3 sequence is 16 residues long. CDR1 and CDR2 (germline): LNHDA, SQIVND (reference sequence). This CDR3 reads CASSIHWSSYNSPLHF. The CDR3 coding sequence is TGTGCCAGTAGTATACATTGGAGCTCCTATAATTCACCCCTCCACTTT.

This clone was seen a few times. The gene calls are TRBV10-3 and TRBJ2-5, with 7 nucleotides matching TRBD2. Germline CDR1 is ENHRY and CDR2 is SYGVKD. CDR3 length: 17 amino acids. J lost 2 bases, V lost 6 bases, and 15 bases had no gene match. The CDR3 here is CAISRGERGGAQETQYF. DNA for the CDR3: TGTGCCATCAGCCGGGGGGAGAGAGGCGGTGCTCAAGAGACCCAGTACTTC.

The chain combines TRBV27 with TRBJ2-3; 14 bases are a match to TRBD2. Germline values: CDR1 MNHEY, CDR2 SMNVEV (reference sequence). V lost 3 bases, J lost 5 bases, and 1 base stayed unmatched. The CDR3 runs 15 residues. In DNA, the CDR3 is TGTGCCAGCAGTTTGGGGACTAGCGGGAGAGATACGCAGTATTTT. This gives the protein CASSLGTSGRDTQYF.

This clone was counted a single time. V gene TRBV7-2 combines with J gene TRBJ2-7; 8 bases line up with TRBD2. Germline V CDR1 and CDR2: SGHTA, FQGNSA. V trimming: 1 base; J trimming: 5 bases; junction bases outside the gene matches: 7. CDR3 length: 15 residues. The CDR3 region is CASSLVSSGRNEQYF. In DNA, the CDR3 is TGTGCCAGCAGCTTAGTTTCCAGCGGGAGAAACGAGCAGTACTTC.

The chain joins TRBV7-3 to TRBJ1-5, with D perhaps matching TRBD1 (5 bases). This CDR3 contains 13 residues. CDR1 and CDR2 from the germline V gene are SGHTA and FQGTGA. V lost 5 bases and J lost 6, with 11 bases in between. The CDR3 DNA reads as TGTGCCAGCAGCCCTACAGGATTTCAGCCCCAGCATTTT. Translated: CASSPTGFQPQHF.